The clone carrying this T cell receptor beta chain was observed many times. The CDR3 loop spans 15 amino acids. The V end lost 6 bases, the J end lost 4 bases, and 19 bases lay between the germline ends. From germline, CDR1 is DFQATT and CDR2 SNEGSKA (reference sequence). Construction of the TCRbeta library involved unique molecular identifiers. Using its own MiXCR run on the PCR reads, TCRdb lists one record per CDR3 protein. The sample lists about 230,000 distinct CDR3 sequences; about 8.8% were seen once. This specimen belongs to a study of T-cell reconstitution after alpha-beta-depleted transplantation in children.

The rearrangement uses TRBV20-1 and TRBJ2-1; D is perhaps TRBD1 (6 bases). This TCR derives from a human donor who donated a stem cell graft to a child with SCID. The specimen comprised PBMCs from the stem cell graft donor, sampled from the stem cell graft. The CDR3 DNA follows: TGCAGTGCCCTAGCCCCGGGACAAATATACAATGAGCAGTTCTTC. It encodes CSALAPGQIYNEQFF.